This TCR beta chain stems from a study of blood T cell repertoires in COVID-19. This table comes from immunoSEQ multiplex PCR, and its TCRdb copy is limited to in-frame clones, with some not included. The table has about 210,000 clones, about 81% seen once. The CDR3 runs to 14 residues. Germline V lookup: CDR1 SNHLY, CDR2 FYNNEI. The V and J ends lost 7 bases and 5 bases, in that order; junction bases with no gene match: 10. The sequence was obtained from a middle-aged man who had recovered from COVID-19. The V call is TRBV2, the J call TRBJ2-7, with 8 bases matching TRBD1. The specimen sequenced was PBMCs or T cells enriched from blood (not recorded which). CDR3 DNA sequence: TGTGCCAGCACCGAAGGCCCAGGGGGCGACGAGCAGTACTTC. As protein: CASTEGPGGDEQYF.